This passage covers 10 T cell receptor beta chains from one sample sequenced in a study of Ad26.COV2.S vaccination and SARS-CoV-2 variants (dated by TCRdb to the early 2020s). Library generation was performed with the immunoSEQ multiplex PCR assay. TCRdb mirrors the immuneACCESS table, restricted to in-frame sequences. Some clones are absent from its copies; in checked studies, under half trace to an unresolved V gene, and the reason for the others is unknown. Within this sample are 320,000 or so clones, with 90% of them counted one time only. Around 5% of the sample is in the top ten clones. Explained via the paper, the treatment or condition label denotes: some 19 received Ad26.COV2.S at low or high dose, single or two shots; several received placebo; per-sample allocation not given. For vaccine and placebo recipients, repertoires were sequenced using samples collected on day 63 after the first injection.

Sequenced material: peripheral blood, taken in a trial of Ad26.COV2.S vaccine versus placebo. These TCRs come from a person aged 18-60 years who received the Ad26.COV2.S COVID-19 vaccine or a placebo.

V is TRBV3-1 (or the pseudogene TRBV3-2) and J is TRBJ2-7; possibly TRBD1 or TRBD2 for D (5 bases each). Trimming left V 4 bases short and J 2 bases short, with 15 bases between. The CDR3 is 15 residues long. Germline V gene data show CDR1 as LGHDT and CDR2 as YNNKEL (reference sequence). CDR3: CASSPGASLAYEQYV. In nucleotides, the CDR3 is TGTGCCAGCAGCCCCGGGGCGAGCCTCGCCTACGAGCAGTACGTC.

This chain connects TRBV19 to TRBJ1-5, with D uncertain. Per the germline V gene, CDR1 is LNHDA and CDR2 is SQIVND (reference sequence). The CDR3 contains 14 residues. Trimming cost V 3 bases and J 4 bases, with 10 bases left between them. The CDR3: CASSIGYGNQPQHF. CDR3 sequence (DNA): TGTGCCAGTAGTATCGGGTACGGTAATCAGCCCCAGCATTTT.

The chain links TRBV3-1 (or the pseudogene TRBV3-2) to TRBJ2-3, with a weak D call TRBD2 (6 bases). The CDR3 contains 17 residues. Germline V gene lookup returns CDR1 LGHDT and CDR2 YNNKEL (reference sequence). V was shortened by 3 bases and J by 1 base, with 17 bases between the two germline ends. The CDR3 sequence is CASSHISGEWGTDTQYF. In DNA, the CDR3 is TGTGCCAGCAGCCACATATCGGGGGAGTGGGGCACAGATACGCAGTATTTT.

In this sample, this clone turned up once. The chain uses TRBV11-2 and TRBJ2-5; a possible D gene is TRBD1 (5 bases). Trimming removed 4 bases at V and 2 bases at J, with 11 bases between. The CDR3 extends over 14 amino acids. Germline loops: CDR1 SGHAT, CDR2 FQNNGV. The CDR3 loop is CASSYGAGQETQYF. CDR3 coding DNA: TGTGCCAGCAGCTATGGGGCAGGGCAAGAGACCCAGTACTTC.

V usage is TRBV4-1 and J usage is TRBJ1-1; perhaps TRBD1 as D (5 bases). CDR1 is MGHRA, CDR2 YSYEKL, per germline. Trimming stripped 0 bases from V and 12 bases from J, with 11 bases between. The CDR3 runs to 12 residues. In nucleotides, the CDR3 is TGCGCCAGCAGCCAAGATGTCAGGGCGACTTTCTTT. Protein sequence: CASSQDVRATFF.

CDR3 region: CASTLRTSGLRSRYNEQFF. CDR3 DNA sequence: TGTGCCAGCACCTTAAGAACTAGCGGGTTAAGGAGTCGCTACAATGAGCAGTTCTTC. The chain employs TRBV2 and TRBJ2-1, with TRBD2 matching over 9 bases. V shed 7 bases and J 3 bases; nucleotides not matched to a gene: 19. In germline, CDR1 is SNHLY, CDR2 FYNNEI. The length of the CDR3 is 19 residues.

The gene calls are TRBV10-1 and TRBJ2-3, with D tentatively TRBD1 (5 bases). CDR3 length equals 14 residues. With 0 bases removed from V and 2 bases from J, the gap between germline ends came to 6 bases. Germline assignment: CDR1 WNHNN and CDR2 SYGVQD (reference sequence). CDR3 loop: CASSESRVTDTQYF. The CDR3 DNA follows: TGCGCCAGCAGTGAGTCCAGGGTCACAGATACGCAGTATTTT.

The chain carries TRBV4-2 and TRBJ2-3; D unclear. This CDR3 contains 14 residues. Germline V CDR1 and CDR2: LGHNA, YNFKEQ. Trimming pared 2 bases from V and 4 bases from J, leaving 10 bases between. The CDR3 loop is CASSQFITADTQYF. The CDR3, as DNA: TGTGCCAGCAGCCAATTCATCACGGCAGATACGCAGTATTTT.

This chain links TRBV18 with TRBJ1-6; the match to TRBD1 covers 7 bases. Germline CDR1 KGHSH, CDR2 LQKENI. This CDR3 comprises 15 residues. Trimming removed 3 bases from V and 10 bases from J; junction bases left unmatched: 9. CDR3 coding DNA: TGTGCCAGCTCACCCGAGGGGGCCTGGAACTCACCCCTCCACTTT. Protein: CASSPEGAWNSPLHF.

The CDR3 here is CASSSGLGELFF. CDR3 coding DNA: TGTGCCAGCTCCTCGGGGCTCGGGGAGCTGTTTTTT. V is TRBV7-9 and J is TRBJ2-2; TRBD1 or TRBD2 may be the D gene (5 bases each). CDR1 and CDR2 (germline): SEHNR, FQNEAQ (reference sequence). V was pared by 8 bases and J by 7 bases, with 11 bases between. The CDR3 is 12 residues long.